This T cell receptor (beta chain) derives from a study of cytomegalovirus exposure and HLA in healthy donors. Study results and limitations: Per published accounts, TCR beta sequences correctly predicted the HLA-A and HLA-B alleles of most subjects.

As for this clone: Its matching antigen is unknown.

Both 60 Vbeta primers and 13 Jbeta primers went into the PCR. TCRdb's table, derived via immunoSEQ multiplex PCR, lists solely in-frame clones and lacks some. The sample has around 63,000 clones, 65% to 85% seen once. Germline CDR1 is LNHDA and CDR2 is SQIVND (reference sequence). The trim removed 6 bases at V and 7 bases at J, leaving 8 bases unmatched. CDR3 length equals 13 residues. This sequence joins TRBV19 and TRBJ2-7; 8 bases map to TRBD2. The clonotype originates from a woman aged 25 to 39 in good health and CMV-seronegative. The sequencing input was PBMCs. CDR3 loop: CASRPGGAREQYF. Here the CDR3 DNA reads TGTGCCAGTAGGCCCGGGGGGGCGAGGGAGCAGTACTTC.